The next 26 T cell receptor beta chains were all read from a single sample in a study of T cells in Graves' hyperthyroidism and ophthalmopathy. The investigators amplified TCR beta CDR3 regions from RNA transcripts. The HTBI primer set was used in a first-round RT-PCR of the TCR CDR3. MiXCR, applied by TCRdb to the multiplex PCR reads, yields one record per CDR3 protein. The profile shows more than 550,000 distinct CDR3 sequences, around 20% of them singletons. The material sequenced was blood. The receptor source for this set is a woman aged 50 to 65 with Graves' hyperthyroidism that later progressed to Graves' ophthalmopathy.

The chain is built from TRBV5-6 and TRBJ2-1; possibly TRBD2 for D (5 bases). The CDR3 runs to 13 residues. V was trimmed by 3 bases and J by 9 bases, leaving 13 bases between them. The V gene's germline CDR1 is SGHDT and CDR2 YYEEEE. The DNA for the CDR3 is TGTGCCAGCAGCTCCCTCGGGGTTGGTGAGCAGTTCTTC. This translates into CASSSLGVGEQFF.

This clonotype was counted many times. CDR3 loop: CASTGTPPSTDTQYF. The CDR3 bases are TGTGCCAGCACCGGGACGCCACCGAGCACAGATACGCAGTATTTT. The chain is built from TRBV3-1 and TRBJ2-3; D possibly uses TRBD1 or TRBD2 (5 bases each). This CDR3 is built from 15 residues. V was clipped by 7 bases and J by 0 bases, with 14 bases between them. From germline, CDR1 is LGHDT and CDR2 YNNKEL (reference sequence).

A note on this clonotype: A read error may account for a junction end that differs from germline. The genes are TRBV20-1 and TRBJ2-4; D perhaps matches TRBD1 (6 bases). Per germline, CDR1 DFQATT and CDR2 SNEGSKA (reference sequence). This CDR3 has 13 residues. CDR3 bases: TGCAGTGCCCGTAGGACAGCCGAAAACATTCAGTACTTC. Translating gives CSARRTAENIQYF.

With respect to this clonotype: Because the CDR3 is missing its conserved closing phenylalanine or tryptophan, this is likely a read error. This sequence joins TRBV27 and TRBJ1-5, with D perhaps matching TRBD1 (5 bases). V was clipped by 0 bases and J by 2 bases, with 5 bases between them. CDR1 is MNHEY, CDR2 SMNVEV, per germline (reference sequence). CDR3 length: 14 residues. CDR3 coding DNA: TGTGCCAGCAGTTTATCGGGGGGCAATCAGCCCCAGCATTCT. It is translated as CASSLSGGNQPQHS.

V gene TRBV7-9 combines with J gene TRBJ1-1; 8 bases are a match to TRBD1. Germline values: CDR1 SEHNR, CDR2 FQNEAQ (reference sequence). The CDR3 is 15 amino acids. V was clipped by 2 bases and J by 6 bases; unmatched bases: 8. CDR3 residues: CASSLPRGRTPEAFF. CDR3 DNA sequence: TGTGCCAGCAGCTTACCCAGGGGGCGAACGCCTGAAGCTTTCTTT.

This rearrangement joins TRBV20-1 to TRBJ2-7; D unresolved. This CDR3 contains 12 residues. CDR1 DFQATT and CDR2 SNEGSKA come from the germline V gene (reference sequence). Trimming stripped 3 bases from V and 4 bases from J, with 10 bases between. The CDR3 loop is CSASTGRYEQYF. The CDR3 coding sequence is TGCAGTGCTAGTACCGGAAGATACGAGCAGTACTTC.

This clonotype was seen at least ten times. J is TRBJ1-4 and V is TRBV11-2; 7 positions agree with TRBD1. V lost 5 bases, J lost 5 bases, and 5 bases stayed unmatched. Germline CDR1 reads SGHAT; CDR2 reads FQNNGV. The CDR3 consists of 14 residues. CDR3 in amino acids: CASSPRTGNEKLFF. CDR3 DNA: TGTGCCAGCAGCCCCCGGACAGGCAATGAAAAACTGTTTTTT.

This chain joins TRBV19 and TRBJ1-2, with D tentatively TRBD1 (6 bases). The CDR3 spans 13 residues. Germline CDR1 reads LNHDA; CDR2 reads SQIVND (reference sequence). Trimming cost V 3 bases and J 12 bases, with 17 bases left between them. This chain's CDR3 is CASSIGQHPGDTF. The CDR3 DNA sequence: TGTGCCAGTAGTATCGGACAGCACCCCGGGGACACCTTC.

This clonotype was seen a few times. Mismatch with germline at one junction end may stem from a read error. The chain has TRBV11-2 and TRBJ2-5; no clear D gene. The CDR3 is 14 amino acids. The germline gives CDR1 SGHAT, CDR2 FQNNGV. The CDR3 DNA reads as TGTGCCAGCAGCCTAGATGGATTCCAAGAGACCCAGTACTTC. This codes for CASSLDGFQETQYF. The full variable domain, in which reference TRBV11-2 and TRBJ2-5 provide the parts outside the CDR3, is EAGVAQSPRYKIIEKRQSVAFWCNPISGHATLYWYQQILGQGPKLLIQFQNNGVVDDSQLPKDRFSAERLKGVDSTLKIQPAKLEDSAVYLCASSLDGFQETQYFGPGTRLLVL.

Only a few counts were recorded for this clonotype. J is TRBJ1-6 and V is TRBV20-1; possibly TRBD1 for D (6 bases). V shed 3 bases and J shed 10 bases, with 13 bases lying between them. The CDR3 has 13 residues. Germline V gives CDR1 DFQATT, CDR2 SNEGSKA (reference sequence). This CDR3 reads CSASIAGESPLHF. The CDR3 coding sequence is TGCAGTGCTAGCATCGCAGGGGAGTCACCCCTCCACTTT.

CDR3 bases: TGCAGTGCTAGAGATCCGGGACAGGGGGCTGGGGAGCAGTACTTC. This translates into CSARDPGQGAGEQYF. The chain employs TRBV20-1 and TRBJ2-7; 12 positions agree with TRBD1. CDR3 length: 15 residues. Germline CDR1 is DFQATT and CDR2 is SNEGSKA (reference sequence). The V segment lost 0 bases and the J segment 7 bases; nucleotides outside the gene matches: 7.

This clonotype was picked up a small number of times. The chain employs TRBV5-1 and TRBJ1-4; D unclear. This CDR3 comprises 14 residues. The germline V gene encodes CDR1 SGHRS and CDR2 YFSETQ. V lost 0 bases to trimming and J lost 8 bases, with 11 bases between them. As DNA, the CDR3 is TGCGCCAGCAGCTTGGAGGGATTTGTCGAAAAACTGTTTTTT. This codes for CASSLEGFVEKLFF.

The V call is TRBV7-9, the J call TRBJ2-1; D is unclear. Per germline, CDR1 SEHNR and CDR2 FQNEAQ (reference sequence). V gave up 1 base and J gave up 9 bases, with 7 bases separating them. The length of the CDR3 is 12 residues. Here the CDR3 reads CASSLGQSEQFF. For the CDR3, the DNA is TGTGCCAGCAGCTTAGGGCAAAGTGAGCAGTTCTTC.

This clonotype was counted only a few times. V is TRBV3-1 and J is TRBJ2-5; D tentatively fits TRBD1 or TRBD2 (7 bases each). The CDR3 runs to 16 residues. V gave up 2 bases and J gave up 3 bases, with 16 bases separating them. Germline loops: CDR1 LGHDT, CDR2 YNNKEL (reference sequence). CDR3 nucleotides: TGTGCCAGCAGCCAAAGGAGGGACAGCGGGAAAGAGACCCAGTACTTC. Its protein product is CASSQRRDSGKETQYF.

This clonotype was counted only a few times. CDR3 sequence: CASSGQPPTNEKLFF. In DNA, the CDR3 is TGTGCCAGCAGTGGACAGCCACCTACTAATGAAAAACTGTTTTTT. This chain uses TRBV6-1 with TRBJ1-4; weak D call: TRBD1 (5 bases). V was shortened by 4 bases and J by 2 bases, with 11 bases between the two germline ends. The CDR3 runs 15 residues. Germline V gene data show CDR1 as MNHNS and CDR2 as SASEGT.

Ten or more counts support this clonotype. The chain couples TRBV20-1 to TRBJ1-1, with D possibly TRBD1 on 5 matching bases. This CDR3 contains 11 residues. The V gene's germline CDR1 is DFQATT and CDR2 SNEGSKA (reference sequence). The DNA for the CDR3 is TGCAGAGGAGCGGGGGGCACTGAAGCTTTCTTT. As protein: CRGAGGTEAFF.

J is TRBJ1-6 and V is TRBV20-1; 7 nucleotides agree with TRBD1. CDR1 and CDR2 (germline): DFQATT, SNEGSKA (reference sequence). J gave up 5 bases and V 2 bases, and 6 bases lay outside the gene matches. CDR3 length equals 15 residues. CDR3: CSARIPGQNNSPLHF. The CDR3 nucleotides are TGCAGTGCTAGAATCCCGGGACAGAATAATTCACCCCTCCACTTT.

This clonotype was counted many times. The chain links TRBV12-3 or TRBV12-4 to TRBJ1-2; no definite D call. The ends were cut back, 3 bases at V and 5 bases at J, with 7 bases in the middle. This CDR3 is 12 amino acids long. This CDR3 reads CASSLIGYGYTF. The CDR3 DNA reads TGTGCCAGCAGTTTGATTGGGTATGGCTACACCTTC.

The V gene is TRBV12-3 or TRBV12-4, the J gene TRBJ1-1; D is unclear. The CDR3 spans 14 residues. The germline V and J ends were trimmed by 3 bases and 4 bases, with 12 bases remaining between them. The CDR3 sequence is CASSFREGITEAFF. The CDR3 DNA sequence: TGTGCCAGCAGTTTTCGGGAGGGCATCACTGAAGCTTTCTTT.

This clonotype was recorded at least ten times. This sequence joins TRBV7-9 and TRBJ2-7; D might be TRBD2 (6 bases). V shed 3 bases and J shed 2 bases, with 14 bases lying between them. The CDR3 runs 15 residues. CDR1 SEHNR and CDR2 FQNEAQ come from the germline V gene (reference sequence). The CDR3 here is CASSFGTSDPYEQYF. Written as DNA, the CDR3 is TGTGCCAGCAGCTTCGGGACTTCGGATCCCTACGAGCAGTACTTC.

The chain recombines TRBV4-1 with TRBJ1-2; the D gene is possibly TRBD1 (6 bases). Trimming shortened V by 0 bases and J by 10 bases, and 24 bases separated the two germline ends. Per germline, CDR1 MGHRA and CDR2 YSYEKL. The CDR3 length is 17 residues. The CDR3 protein is CASSQDQDLGTLTAYTF. Here the CDR3 DNA reads TGCGCCAGCAGCCAAGACCAAGATCTAGGGACACTCACGGCCTACACCTTC.

This clonotype was seen at least ten times. The J gene is TRBJ2-3, the V gene TRBV6-5; tentatively, D is TRBD2 (6 bases). Germline V CDR1 and CDR2: MNHEY, SVGAGI. This CDR3 region has 13 residues. The germline V and J ends were trimmed by 2 bases and 3 bases, with 6 bases remaining between them. The CDR3 DNA sequence: TGTGCCAGCAGTTACCGGGAGACAGATACGCAGTATTTT. Amino acids: CASSYRETDTQYF.

The gene calls are TRBV13 and TRBJ2-7, with D perhaps given as TRBD1 or TRBD2 (5 bases each). V was shortened by 5 bases and J by 1 base, with 15 bases between the two germline ends. Germline assignment: CDR1 PRHDT and CDR2 FYEKMQ (reference sequence). This CDR3 contains 15 residues. CDR3 nucleotides: TGTGCCAGCAGCGACCGGGACGGAGAGTCCTACGAGCAGTACTTC. It codes for CASSDRDGESYEQYF.

This clonotype was counted at least ten times. CDR3: CASSRGGREEQYF. The CDR3 DNA reads TGTGCCAGCAGCCGAGGGGGGCGAGAGGAGCAGTACTTC. The chain links TRBV12-3 or TRBV12-4 to TRBJ2-7; D may match TRBD1 or TRBD2 (6 bases each). Trimming took 6 bases from V and 7 from J, leaving 16 bases between them. This CDR3 is built from 13 residues.

DNA for the CDR3: TGTGCCAGCTCACCACGACCAAGCATCTCTAGCACAGATACGCAGTATTTT. Protein: CASSPRPSISSTDTQYF. The V gene is TRBV18, the J gene TRBJ2-3; D remains ambiguous. V lost 1 base and J 0 bases, leaving 14 bases between the germline ends. Per the germline V gene, CDR1 is KGHSH and CDR2 is LQKENI. CDR3 length: 17 residues.

The V gene is TRBV27, the J gene TRBJ1-2; the D gene is possibly TRBD1 (6 bases). The CDR3 sequence is 15 residues long. Germline values: CDR1 MNHEY, CDR2 SMNVEV (reference sequence). V was shortened by 2 bases and J by 6 bases, with 16 bases between the two germline ends. In DNA form, the CDR3 reads TGTGCCAGCAGTTTACAGGCTACAGGGCGCCATGGCTACACCTTC. Translation: CASSLQATGRHGYTF.